These 27 T cell receptor beta chains share one sample of origin, sequenced in a study of T cells in Graves' hyperthyroidism and ophthalmopathy (dated by TCRdb to 2018 to 2020). The method behind the library was multiplex PCR. The instrument was an Illumina HiSeq 2000. The TCR beta CDR3 regions were amplified from the RNA transcripts. A first-round RT-PCR of the TCR CDR3 used the HTBI primer set with the Qiagen OneStep RT-PCR kit. The raw public data were reprocessed by TCRdb itself: fastp quality trimming at Q25, MiXCR clonotype calling, in-frame beta chains only. CDR3 protein duplicates are merged, each entry listing the most common genes and DNA. The sample table records about 660,000 distinct CDR3 sequences; about 45% of these occur just once. Clones ranked in the top ten supply about 7% of the sample. What was sequenced was peripheral blood or thyroid tissue (not recorded which). These receptors originate from an adult man with Graves' disease, either hyperthyroidism or ophthalmopathy (not recorded which).

The J gene is TRBJ1-2, the V gene TRBV20-1; 10 bases are a match to TRBD1. In germline, CDR1 is DFQATT, CDR2 SNEGSKA (reference sequence). The CDR3 length is 12 residues. The trim removed 5 bases at V and 7 bases at J, leaving 4 bases unmatched. In DNA form, the CDR3 reads TGCAGTGCTCGGACAGGGGGACTTGGCTACACCTTC. As protein: CSARTGGLGYTF.

The chain recombines TRBV9 with TRBJ1-1, with unresolved D. Germline loops: CDR1 SGDLS, CDR2 YYNGEE. This CDR3 is 13 amino acids long. Trimming pared 1 base from V and 6 bases from J, leaving 10 bases between. CDR3 sequence (DNA): TGTGCCAGCAGCGTAAGTTCTGGGTCTGAAGCTTTCTTT. It is translated as CASSVSSGSEAFF.

Points on this clonotype: It may be a read error: a sequence one base away is much more abundant. The CDR3 DNA sequence: TGCAGTGCTAGAGGGGGGGGCAACCAAGAGACCCAGTACTTC. It yields the protein CSARGGGNQETQYF. V usage is TRBV20-1 and J usage is TRBJ2-5; D is perhaps TRBD2 (7 bases). In germline, CDR1 is DFQATT, CDR2 SNEGSKA (reference sequence). Trimming cost V 1 base and J 0 bases, with 9 bases left between them. CDR3 length: 14 residues.

The V and J genes are TRBV2 and TRBJ1-1; TRBD1 aligns across 11 bases. CDR3 length: 15 residues. The V gene's germline CDR1 is SNHLY and CDR2 FYNNEI. J was trimmed by 3 bases and V by 5 bases; bases with no gene match: 5. The CDR3 coding sequence is TGTGCCAGCAGTTTTGGGACAGGGGGGGACACTGAAGCTTTCTTT. Translated, it gives CASSFGTGGDTEAFF.

The chain links TRBV12-3 or TRBV12-4 to TRBJ1-5; TRBD1 matches 8 bases. The CDR3 totals 14 residues. V was clipped by 5 bases and J by 5 bases; unmatched bases: 5. For the CDR3, the DNA is TGTGCCAGCAGTCGACAGGGGCCAGATCAGCCCCAGCATTTT. Translation gives CASSRQGPDQPQHF.

In its sample, this clonotype was seen many times. The rearrangement links TRBV29-1 to TRBJ1-2, with TRBD1 matching over 7 bases. Per the germline V gene, CDR1 is SQVTM and CDR2 is ANQGSEA. V shed 3 bases and J 4 bases; nucleotides not matched to a gene: 8. The CDR3 is made up of 14 amino acids. The CDR3 sequence: CSVDVPGGIYGYTF. The CDR3 DNA is TGCAGCGTTGATGTCCCAGGGGGTATCTATGGCTACACCTTC. The variable domain in full, with the rest retrieved from reference TRBV29-1 and TRBJ1-2, is SAVISQKPSRDICQRGTSLTIQCQVDSQVTMMFWYRQQPGQSLTLIATANQGSEATYESGFVIDKFPISRPNLTFSTLTVSNMSPEDSSIYLCSVDVPGGIYGYTFGSGTRLTVV.

This clonotype was counted a single time. The junction departs from germline at one end; a sequencing error may be responsible. The chain joins TRBV7-9 to TRBJ1-3, with TRBD1 identical over 10 bases. The CDR3 totals 16 residues. The germline V gene encodes CDR1 SEHNR and CDR2 FQNEAQ (reference sequence). CDR3 DNA sequence: TGTGCTAGCAGCACGGGACAGGGGTACTCTGGAAACACCATATATTTT. Encoded protein: CASSTGQGYSGNTIYF.

Turning to this clonotype: Relative to the germline gene, one junction end is altered; a read error may explain this. This chain links TRBV10-3 with TRBJ2-5, with D unresolved. This CDR3 is built from 13 residues. Germline assignment: CDR1 ENHRY and CDR2 SYGVKD. CDR3 bases: TGTGCCAGCAGTTACGATATTCTTGAGACCCAGTACTTC. As protein: CASSYDILETQYF.

The V call is TRBV5-1, the J call TRBJ1-6; TRBD1 matches at 7 bases. With V trimmed by 4 bases and J by 10 bases, 11 bases remained unmatched. Germline V CDR1 and CDR2: SGHRS, YFSETQ. The CDR3 totals 15 residues. CDR3 in DNA: TGCGCCAGCAGCCCAACCGACAGGGTGCGCTCACCCCTCCACTTT. Its protein product is CASSPTDRVRSPLHF.

Notes on this clonotype: This clone may be a read error of a much larger clone one base away. This sequence joins TRBV24-1 and TRBJ2-7; 11 bases are a match to TRBD1. V lost 5 bases, J lost 6 bases, and 5 bases stayed unmatched. CDR3 size: 14 residues. Germline assignment: CDR1 KGHDR and CDR2 SFDVKD. The CDR3 DNA reads TGTGCCACCAGTGCTGGACAGGGGGCGGGCGAGCAGTACTTC. Translated: CATSAGQGAGEQYF.

As DNA, the CDR3 is TGTGCCAGCAGTTACGAGGGGGCTATTGGCTACACCTTC. Its protein product is CASSYEGAIGYTF. The chain combines TRBV6-2 or TRBV6-3 with TRBJ1-2, with 7 bases aligning to TRBD1. The CDR3 spans 13 residues. CDR1 MNHEY and CDR2 SVGEGT come from the germline V gene. Losses at the gene ends were 2 bases for V and 7 bases for J; bases not matched to a gene: 4.

This clonotype was detected only a few times. The chain joins TRBV12-3 or TRBV12-4 to TRBJ1-3; maybe TRBD1 (6 bases). CDR3 length: 14 amino acids. Trimming removed 3 bases from V and 3 bases from J, with 9 bases in between. CDR3 coding DNA: TGTGCCAGCAGTTTTTGGGGGCATGGAAACACCATATATTTT. Protein: CASSFWGHGNTIYF.

This clonotype has a count of ten or more. V and J are TRBV10-3 and TRBJ1-5; 9 bases match TRBD1. CDR3 length: 16 amino acids. CDR1 is ENHRY, CDR2 SYGVKD, per germline. The V and J ends lost 3 bases and 1 base, in that order; junction bases with no gene match: 4. The DNA of the CDR3 is TGTGCCATCAGTGATGGACAGGGGTTAAGCAATCAGCCCCAGCATTTT. It codes for CAISDGQGLSNQPQHF.

This clonotype occurred many times. The genes are TRBV20-1 and TRBJ1-1; D ambiguous. Germline CDR1 and CDR2: DFQATT and SNEGSKA (reference sequence). Trimming removed 4 bases from V and 3 bases from J, with 3 bases in between. The CDR3 is 10 residues long. Here the CDR3 reads CSAKDTEAFF. CDR3 sequence (DNA): TGCAGTGCTAAAGACACTGAAGCTTTCTTT.

There are a few counts of this clonotype. The rearrangement links TRBV20-1 to TRBJ2-7, with 8 bases matching TRBD2. The CDR3 covers 13 residues. The V and J ends lost 6 bases and 3 bases, in that order; junction bases with no gene match: 7. Per the germline V gene, CDR1 is DFQATT and CDR2 is SNEGSKA (reference sequence). The CDR3, as DNA: TGCAGTGCGCGACCGGGACTAGACTACGAGCAGTACTTC. As protein: CSARPGLDYEQYF.

The sample holds many counts of this clonotype. The rearrangement links TRBV7-2 to TRBJ1-6, with D possibly TRBD1 on 6 matching bases. Germline-derived CDR1 and CDR2 are SGHTA and FQGNSA. CDR3 size: 15 residues. Trimming pared 3 bases from V and 10 bases from J, leaving 16 bases between. In nucleotides, the CDR3 is TGTGCCAGCAGCTTGTTCGCAGGGGAGGAATCACCCCTCCACTTT. Translation gives CASSLFAGEESPLHF.

This clonotype is a singleton in its sample. The chain employs TRBV7-9 and TRBJ1-2, with 8 positions matching TRBD1. The CDR3 is 14 amino acids. Per germline, CDR1 SEHNR and CDR2 FQNEAQ (reference sequence). V shed 8 bases and J 4 bases; nucleotides not matched to a gene: 9. The CDR3 spells CASGHRTGIYGYTF. The CDR3 DNA sequence: TGTGCCAGCGGCCACAGGACAGGGATCTATGGCTACACCTTC.

This clonotype has just a few counts. This clone may be a read error of a much larger clone one base away. CDR3 nucleotides: TGTGCCATCAGTGTAAGCGCGCAAGAGACCCAGTACTTC. Protein product: CAISVSAQETQYF. The V and J genes are TRBV10-3 and TRBJ2-5; D is undetermined. CDR3 length: 13 residues. Germline V gives CDR1 ENHRY, CDR2 SYGVKD. V was pared by 4 bases and J by 2 bases, with 8 bases between.

Concerning this clonotype itself: A junction boundary mismatches the germline segment, possibly from a read error. This sequence joins TRBV5-1 and TRBJ2-5; D unresolved. From germline, CDR1 is SGHRS and CDR2 YFSETQ. CDR3 size: 14 residues. The DNA for the CDR3 is TGCGCCAGCAGCTTTCGTGACCGAAAAGAGGCCCAGTACTTC. Amino acids: CASSFRDRKEAQYF.

The sample holds a few counts of this clonotype. The V gene is TRBV7-8, the J gene TRBJ2-5, with unresolved D. The V end lost 1 base, the J end lost 1 base, and 13 bases lay between the germline ends. The CDR3 extends over 16 amino acids. Germline V lookup: CDR1 SGHVS, CDR2 FQNEAQ. The CDR3 DNA reads TGTGCCAGCAGCTTAGGAGAAGCAGCAATCCAAGAGACCCAGTACTTC. This sequence encodes CASSLGEAAIQETQYF.

This clonotype was seen a handful of times. V gene TRBV7-8 combines with J gene TRBJ2-6; the D gene is possibly TRBD1 (6 bases). The CDR3 extends over 16 amino acids. Deletions cut 5 bases from V and 0 bases from J, with 11 bases between. Germline loops: CDR1 SGHVS, CDR2 FQNEAQ. In DNA form, the CDR3 reads TGTGCCAGCAGCATCACAGGGACCTCTGGGGCCAACGTCCTGACTTTC. This encodes CASSITGTSGANVLTF.

This clonotype was picked up one time. A much more abundant neighbour one base away suggests this may be a read error. The V call is TRBV10-2, the J call TRBJ1-1, with 8 bases matching TRBD1. In germline, CDR1 is WSHSY, CDR2 SAAADI. Losses at the gene ends were 2 bases for V and 9 bases for J; bases not matched to a gene: 11. The CDR3 runs to 15 residues. The CDR3 DNA reads as TGCGCCAGCAGTGAGCCCCGGACAGGGAGGGACAAAGCTTTCTTT. Translated: CASSEPRTGRDKAFF.

The V call is TRBV6-1, the J call TRBJ1-5; tentatively, D is TRBD1 (5 bases). Germline V lookup: CDR1 MNHNS, CDR2 SASEGT. There are 17 residues in the CDR3. V was clipped by 8 bases and J by 4 bases, with 24 bases between them. The chain's CDR3 is CASPETVWPLRNQPQHF. DNA of the CDR3: TGTGCCAGCCCGGAGACAGTCTGGCCATTAAGGAATCAGCCCCAGCATTTT.

About this clonotype itself: A read error is the likely source, as a far larger clone sits one nucleotide away. V and J are TRBV7-9 and TRBJ1-2; D is unclear. The CDR3 spans 12 residues. Germline assignment: CDR1 SEHNR and CDR2 FQNEAQ (reference sequence). The CDR3 region is CANSLVGYGYTF. The CDR3 DNA reads as TGTGCCAACAGCTTAGTCGGCTATGGCTACACCTTC.

The chain recombines TRBV7-9 with TRBJ1-2; TRBD1 might be the D (5 bases). CDR3 length: 14 amino acids. CDR1 is SEHNR and CDR2 is FQNEAQ in the germline V gene (reference sequence). The V end was cut by 5 bases, the J end by 4 bases, with 14 bases between. CDR3 in DNA: TGTGCCAGCAGCCCATTCCGGGACCTCTATGGCTACACCTTC. This encodes CASSPFRDLYGYTF.

The chain links TRBV12-3 or TRBV12-4 to TRBJ1-5; D is possibly TRBD1 (5 bases). V lost 3 bases to trimming and J lost 7 bases, with 16 bases between them. The length of the CDR3 is 15 residues. As DNA, the CDR3 is TGTGCCAGCAGTTTTTCTGGGGGGGGATGGCAGCCCCAGCATTTT. It translates to CASSFSGGGWQPQHF.

The chain has TRBV6-6 and TRBJ1-5, with TRBD1 as a possible D gene (5 bases). The CDR3 covers 14 residues. CDR1 and CDR2 from the germline V gene are MNHNY and SVGAGI (reference sequence). Between the trimmed V and J ends, which lost 6 bases and 7 bases, there was a span of 16 bases. CDR3 nucleotide sequence: TGTGCCAGCAGCGTAGGGCAGTGGGGGCAGCCCCAGCATTTT. It yields the protein CASSVGQWGQPQHF.